A selection of T cell receptor beta chains follows, all from one sample in a study of T cells in narcolepsy. Clones were read by immunoSEQ multiplex PCR, and TCRdb kept only the in-frame ones, dropping some. Here the sample spans 25,000 to 30,000 clones, approximately 83% being singletons. Sequenced material: CD45RA- memory CD4+ T cells from PBMCs. These TCRs come from a human donor with narcolepsy. CDR3s include the opening cysteine and the closing phenylalanine or tryptophan. D genes are given only for firm matches. A row's size may be missing; if present it is once, few, many or a size class.

CDR3 length,clone size,D gene,V gene,J gene,CDR3 DNA,CDR3 protein
15,.,.,TRBV9,TRBJ2-5,TGTGCCAGCAGCCCTCAGGGCGGGGCTTTGGAGACCCAGTACTTC,CASSPQGGALETQYF
12,.,.,TRBV7-6,TRBJ1-1,TGTGCCAGCATGGGACTGAACACTGAAGCTTTCTTT,CASMGLNTEAFF
14,.,.,TRBV4-3,TRBJ1-1,TGCGCCAGCAGCCAAGGTTCGACCCCCGAAGGAGTTTTCTTT,CASSQGSTPEGVFF
12,.,.,TRBV6-1,TRBJ2-1,TGTGCCAGCAGTGCCGGAGCCGCCGAGCAGTTCTTC,CASSAGAAEQFF
15,.,TRBD2,TRBV9,TRBJ2-3,TGTGCCAGCAGCACACGGGGGGGTTCCACAGATACGCAGTATTTT,CASSTRGGSTDTQYF
15,.,TRBD1,TRBV6-5,TRBJ2-7,TGTGCCAGCAGTTACTCCGGGACAGGGAGGTACGAGCAGTACTTC,CASSYSGTGRYEQYF
13,.,TRBD2,TRBV7-7,TRBJ2-1,TGTGCTAGCAGCTCGGGCCGGGGGGATGAGCAGTTCTTC,CASSSGRGDEQFF
16,.,.,TRBV7-2,TRBJ2-2,TGTGCCAGCAGCTTAGTACCGGGGCCGCACACCGGGGAGCTGTTTTTT,CASSLVPGPHTGELFF
13,.,TRBD1,TRBV6-5,TRBJ1-6,TGTGCCAGCCGACAGGGGAATAATTCACCCCTCCACTTT,CASRQGNNSPLHF
15,.,.,TRBV27,TRBJ1-5,TGTGCCAGCAGTTACGGCAGGGATAGCAATCAGCCCCAGCATTTT,CASSYGRDSNQPQHF
13,.,TRBD1,TRBV2,TRBJ2-3,TGTGCCAGAGGGACAGGAAAGACAGATACGCAGTATTTT,CARGTGKTDTQYF
17,few,TRBD2,TRBV7-6,TRBJ2-5,TGTGCCAGCAGCTTAGGATCGGGAGCGGGGGGTAGAGAGACCCAGTACTTC,CASSLGSGAGGRETQYF
15,.,TRBD1,TRBV19,TRBJ1-5,TGTGCCAGTAGTTTAGGACAGGGAAGCAATCAGCCCCAGCATTTT,CASSLGQGSNQPQHF
14,.,.,TRBV27,TRBJ1-2,TGTGCCAGCAGTTTATCTGCGGGTAACTATGGCTACACCTTC,CASSLSAGNYGYTF
17,.,.,TRBV5-4,TRBJ1-2,TGTGCCAGCAGCTTGGCGTCGGGGGGCGCGTTCCACTATGGCTACACCTTC,CASSLASGGAFHYGYTF
14,few,.,TRBV6-5,TRBJ2-5,TGTGCCAGCAGCCCCGGGGGCAACGAAGAGACCCAGTACTTC,CASSPGGNEETQYF